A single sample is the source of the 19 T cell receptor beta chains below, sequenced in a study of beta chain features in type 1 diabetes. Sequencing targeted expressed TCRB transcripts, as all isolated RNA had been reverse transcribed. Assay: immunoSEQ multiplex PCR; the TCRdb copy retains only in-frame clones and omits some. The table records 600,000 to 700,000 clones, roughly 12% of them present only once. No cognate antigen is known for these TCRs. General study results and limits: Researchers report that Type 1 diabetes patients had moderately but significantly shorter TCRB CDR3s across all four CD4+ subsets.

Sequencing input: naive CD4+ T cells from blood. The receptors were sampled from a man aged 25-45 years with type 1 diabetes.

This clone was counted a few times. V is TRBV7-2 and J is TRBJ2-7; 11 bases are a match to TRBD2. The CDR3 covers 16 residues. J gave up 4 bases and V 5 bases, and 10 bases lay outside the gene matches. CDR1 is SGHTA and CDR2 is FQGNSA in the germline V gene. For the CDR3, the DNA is TGTGCCAGCAGCCAACCCGGACTAGCGGGTGATTACGAGCAGTACTTC. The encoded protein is CASSQPGLAGDYEQYF.

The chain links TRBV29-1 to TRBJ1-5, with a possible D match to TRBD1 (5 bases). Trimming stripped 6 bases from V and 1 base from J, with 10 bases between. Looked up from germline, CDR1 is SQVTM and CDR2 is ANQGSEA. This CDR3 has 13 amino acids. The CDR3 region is CSVGGSSNQPQHF. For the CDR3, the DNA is TGCAGCGTGGGGGGGTCAAGCAATCAGCCCCAGCATTTT. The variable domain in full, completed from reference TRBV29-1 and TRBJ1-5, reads SAVISQKPSRDICQRGTSLTIQCQVDSQVTMMFWYRQQPGQSLTLIATANQGSEATYESGFVIDKFPISRPNLTFSTLTVSNMSPEDSSIYLCSVGGSSNQPQHFGDGTRLSIL.

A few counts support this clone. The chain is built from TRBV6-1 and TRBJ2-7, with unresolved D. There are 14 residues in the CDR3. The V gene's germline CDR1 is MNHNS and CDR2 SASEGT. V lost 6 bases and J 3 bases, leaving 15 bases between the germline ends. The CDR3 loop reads CASRESHTHYEQYF. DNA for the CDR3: TGTGCCAGCAGGGAGAGTCACACCCACTACGAGCAGTACTTC.

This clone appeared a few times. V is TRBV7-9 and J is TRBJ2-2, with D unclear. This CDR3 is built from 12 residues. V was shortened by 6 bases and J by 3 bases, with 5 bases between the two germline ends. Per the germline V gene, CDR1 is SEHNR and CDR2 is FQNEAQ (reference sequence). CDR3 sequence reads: CASSQYTGELFF. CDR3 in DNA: TGTGCCAGCAGTCAGTACACCGGGGAGCTGTTTTTT.

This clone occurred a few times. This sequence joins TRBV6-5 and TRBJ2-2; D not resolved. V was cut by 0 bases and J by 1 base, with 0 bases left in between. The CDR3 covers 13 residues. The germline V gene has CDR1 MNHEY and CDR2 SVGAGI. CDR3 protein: CASSYSNTGELFF. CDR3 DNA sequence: TGTGCCAGCAGTTACTCGAACACCGGGGAGCTGTTTTTT.

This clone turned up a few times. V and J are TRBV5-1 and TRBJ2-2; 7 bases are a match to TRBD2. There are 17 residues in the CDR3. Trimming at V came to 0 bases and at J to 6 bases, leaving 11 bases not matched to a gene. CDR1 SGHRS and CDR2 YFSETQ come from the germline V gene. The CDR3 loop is CASSLVGPGGRPGELFF. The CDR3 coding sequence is TGCGCCAGCAGCTTGGTGGGACCGGGAGGTCGACCCGGGGAGCTGTTTTTT.

CDR3: CASSYSRLFF. The CDR3 bases are TGTGCCAGCAGTTACTCGAGGCTGTTTTTT. This chain links TRBV6-6 with TRBJ1-4; D unclear. Trimming shortened V by 0 bases and J by 14 bases, and 4 bases separated the two germline ends. This CDR3 contains 10 residues. Germline V gives CDR1 MNHNY, CDR2 SVGAGI (reference sequence).

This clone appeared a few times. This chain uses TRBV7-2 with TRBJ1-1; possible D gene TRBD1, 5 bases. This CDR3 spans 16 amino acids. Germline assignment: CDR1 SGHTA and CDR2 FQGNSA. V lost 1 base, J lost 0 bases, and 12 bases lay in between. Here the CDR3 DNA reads TGTGCCAGCAGCTTAGGCGGGGCAGGTATGAACACTGAAGCTTTCTTT. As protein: CASSLGGAGMNTEAFF.

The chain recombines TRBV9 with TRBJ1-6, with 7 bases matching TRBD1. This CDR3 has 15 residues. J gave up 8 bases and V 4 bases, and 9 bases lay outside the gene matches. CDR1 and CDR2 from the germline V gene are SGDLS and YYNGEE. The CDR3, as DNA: TGTGCCAGCAGCATGACAGGGTATGGAGATTCACCCCTCCACTTT. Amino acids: CASSMTGYGDSPLHF.

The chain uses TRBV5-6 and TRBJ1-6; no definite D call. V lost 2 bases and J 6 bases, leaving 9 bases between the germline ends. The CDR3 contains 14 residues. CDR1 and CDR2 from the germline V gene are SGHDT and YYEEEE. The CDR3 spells CASSFPTLNSPLHF. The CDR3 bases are TGTGCCAGCAGCTTCCCGACACTTAATTCACCCCTCCACTTT.

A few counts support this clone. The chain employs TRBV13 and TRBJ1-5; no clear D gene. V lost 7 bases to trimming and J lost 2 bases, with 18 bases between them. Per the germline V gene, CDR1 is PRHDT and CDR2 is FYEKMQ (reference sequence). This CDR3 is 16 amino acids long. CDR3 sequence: CASTFLPGLGNQPQHF. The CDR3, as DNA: TGTGCCAGCACCTTTCTACCCGGCCTGGGCAATCAGCCCCAGCATTTT.

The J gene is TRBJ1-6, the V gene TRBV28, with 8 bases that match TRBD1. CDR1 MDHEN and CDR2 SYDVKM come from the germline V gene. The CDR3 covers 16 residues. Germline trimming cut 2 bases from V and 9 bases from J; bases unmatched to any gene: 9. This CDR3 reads CASSLTAGQGGSPLHF. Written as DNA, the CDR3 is TGTGCCAGCAGTTTAACGGCTGGACAGGGAGGTTCACCCCTCCACTTT.

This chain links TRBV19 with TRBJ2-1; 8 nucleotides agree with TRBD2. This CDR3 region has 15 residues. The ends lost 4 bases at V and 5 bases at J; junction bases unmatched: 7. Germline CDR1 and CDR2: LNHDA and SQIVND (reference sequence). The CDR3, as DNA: TGTGCCAGTAGTAGAGTAGCGGGGAGGCACAATGAGCAGTTCTTC. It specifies CASSRVAGRHNEQFF.

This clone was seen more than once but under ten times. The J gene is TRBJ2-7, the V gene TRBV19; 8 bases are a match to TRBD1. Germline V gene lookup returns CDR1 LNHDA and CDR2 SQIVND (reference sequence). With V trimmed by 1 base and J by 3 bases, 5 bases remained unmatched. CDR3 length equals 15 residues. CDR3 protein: CASSIARDRNYEQYF. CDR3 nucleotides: TGTGCCAGTAGTATAGCTCGGGACAGGAACTACGAGCAGTACTTC. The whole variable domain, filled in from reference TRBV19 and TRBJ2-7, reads DGGITQSPKYLFRKEGQNVTLSCEQNLNHDAMYWYRQDPGQGLRLIYYSQIVNDFQKGDIAEGYSVSREKKESFPLTVTSAQKNPTAFYLCASSIARDRNYEQYFGPGTRLTVT.

CDR3 coding DNA: TGTGCCAGCAGTTACACCGGAGGCTACTCCTACGAGCAGTACTTC. It encodes CASSYTGGYSYEQYF. V usage is TRBV14 and J usage is TRBJ2-7, with a weak D call TRBD2 (5 bases). This CDR3 contains 15 residues. With 6 bases removed from V and 0 bases from J, the gap between germline ends came to 15 bases. Germline CDR1 reads SGHDN; CDR2 reads FVKESK.

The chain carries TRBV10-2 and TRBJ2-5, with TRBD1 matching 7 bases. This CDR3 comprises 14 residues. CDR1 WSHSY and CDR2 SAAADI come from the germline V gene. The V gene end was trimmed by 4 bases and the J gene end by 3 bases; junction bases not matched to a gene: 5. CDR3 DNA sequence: TGCGCCAGCAGTGCACCCGGGACAGAAGAGACCCAGTACTTC. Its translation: CASSAPGTEETQYF.

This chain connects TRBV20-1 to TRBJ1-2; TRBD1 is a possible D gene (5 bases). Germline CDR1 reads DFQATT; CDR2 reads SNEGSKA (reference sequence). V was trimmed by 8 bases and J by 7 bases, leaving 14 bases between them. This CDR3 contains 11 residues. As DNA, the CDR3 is TGCAGTCCCGGGGCGGCCTTTGGCTACACCTTC. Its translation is CSPGAAFGYTF.

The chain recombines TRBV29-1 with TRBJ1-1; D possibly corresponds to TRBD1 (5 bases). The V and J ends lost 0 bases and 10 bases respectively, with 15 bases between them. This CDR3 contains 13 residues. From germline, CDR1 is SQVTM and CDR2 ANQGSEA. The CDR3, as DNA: TGCAGCGTTGAAGATCTGGAGGGGAGGGGAGCTTTCTTT. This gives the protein CSVEDLEGRGAFF.

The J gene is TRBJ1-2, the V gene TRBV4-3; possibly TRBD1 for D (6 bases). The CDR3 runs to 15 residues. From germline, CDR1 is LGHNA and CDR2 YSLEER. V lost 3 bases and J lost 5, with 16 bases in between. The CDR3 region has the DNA TGCGCCAGCAGCCAGGCGCAACAGGGTTTTTATGGCTACACCTTC. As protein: CASSQAQQGFYGYTF.